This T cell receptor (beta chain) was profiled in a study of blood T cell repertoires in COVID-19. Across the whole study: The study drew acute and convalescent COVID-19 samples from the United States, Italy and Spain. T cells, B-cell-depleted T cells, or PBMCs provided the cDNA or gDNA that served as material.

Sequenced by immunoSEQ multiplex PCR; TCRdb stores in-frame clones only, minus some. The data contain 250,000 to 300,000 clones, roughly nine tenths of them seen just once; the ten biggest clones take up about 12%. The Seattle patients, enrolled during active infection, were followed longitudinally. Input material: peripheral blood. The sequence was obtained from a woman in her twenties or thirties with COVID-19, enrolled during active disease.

The chain's CDR3 is CASSRIGRSSYEQYF. For the CDR3, the DNA is TGTGCCAGCAGTCGGATTGGGCGCAGCTCCTACGAGCAGTACTTC. The chain has TRBV6-5 and TRBJ2-7; D gene ambiguous. This CDR3 comprises 15 residues. V lost 5 bases and J lost 0, with 14 bases in between. Germline values: CDR1 MNHEY, CDR2 SVGAGI.